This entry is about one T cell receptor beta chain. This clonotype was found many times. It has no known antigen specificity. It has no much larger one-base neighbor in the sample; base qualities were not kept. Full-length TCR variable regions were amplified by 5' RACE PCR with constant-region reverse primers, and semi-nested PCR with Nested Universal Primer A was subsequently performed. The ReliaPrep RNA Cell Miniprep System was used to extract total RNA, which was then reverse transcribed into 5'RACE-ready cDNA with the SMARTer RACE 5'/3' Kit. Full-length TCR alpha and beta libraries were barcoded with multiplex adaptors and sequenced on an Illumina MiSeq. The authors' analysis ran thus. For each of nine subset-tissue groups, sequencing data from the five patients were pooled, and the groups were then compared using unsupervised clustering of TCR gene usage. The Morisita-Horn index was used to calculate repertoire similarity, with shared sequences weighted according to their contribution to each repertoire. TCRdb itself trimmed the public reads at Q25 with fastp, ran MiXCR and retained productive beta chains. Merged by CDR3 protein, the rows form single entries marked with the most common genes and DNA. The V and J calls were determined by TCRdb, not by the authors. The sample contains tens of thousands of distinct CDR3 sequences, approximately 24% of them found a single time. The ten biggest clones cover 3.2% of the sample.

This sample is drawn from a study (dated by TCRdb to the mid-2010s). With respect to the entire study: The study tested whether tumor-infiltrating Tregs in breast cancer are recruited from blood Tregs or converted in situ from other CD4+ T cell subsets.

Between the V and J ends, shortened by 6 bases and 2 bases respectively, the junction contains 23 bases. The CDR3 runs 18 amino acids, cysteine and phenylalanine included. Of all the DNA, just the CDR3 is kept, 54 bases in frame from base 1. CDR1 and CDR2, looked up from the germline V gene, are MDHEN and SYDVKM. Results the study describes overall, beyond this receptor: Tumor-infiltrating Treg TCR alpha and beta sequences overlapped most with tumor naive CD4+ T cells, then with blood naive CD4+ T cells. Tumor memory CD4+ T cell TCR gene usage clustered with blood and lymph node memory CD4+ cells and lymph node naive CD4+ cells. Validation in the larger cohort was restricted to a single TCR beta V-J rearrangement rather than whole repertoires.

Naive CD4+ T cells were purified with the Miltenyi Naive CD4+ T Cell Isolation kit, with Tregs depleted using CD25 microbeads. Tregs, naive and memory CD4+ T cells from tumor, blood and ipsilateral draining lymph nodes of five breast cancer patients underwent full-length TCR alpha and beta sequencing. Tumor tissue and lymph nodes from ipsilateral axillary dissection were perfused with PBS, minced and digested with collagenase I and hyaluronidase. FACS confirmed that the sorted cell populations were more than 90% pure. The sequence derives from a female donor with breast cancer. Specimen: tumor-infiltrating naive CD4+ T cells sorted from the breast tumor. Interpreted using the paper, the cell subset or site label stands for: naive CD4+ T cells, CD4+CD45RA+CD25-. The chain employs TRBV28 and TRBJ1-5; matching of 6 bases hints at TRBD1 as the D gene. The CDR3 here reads CASRPGQRRISGNQPQHF. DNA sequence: TGTGCCAGCAGGCCAGGACAGAGGAGGATAAGTGGCAATCAGCCCCAGCATTTT. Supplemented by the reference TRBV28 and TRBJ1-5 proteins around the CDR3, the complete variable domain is DVKVTQSSRYLVKRTGEKVFLECVQDMDHENMFWYRQDPGLGLRLIYFSYDVKMKEKGDIPEGYSVSREKKERFSLILESASTNQTSMYLCASRPGQRRISGNQPQHFGDGTRLSIL.